This T cell receptor (beta chain) comes out of a study of PD-1 blockade in classical Hodgkin lymphoma. Broader study findings: It was among complete responders that baseline diversity resembled that of newly diagnosed patients.

The CDR3 has 16 amino acids. With 1 base clipped from V and 6 bases from J, the junction kept 11 bases outside the gene matches. Germline lookup yields CDR1 SQVTM and CDR2 ANQGSEA. Using immunoSEQ multiplex PCR, the repertoire was profiled, and TCRdb retains in-frame clones only, with some absent. Here the sample spans approximately 52,000 clones, around 67% being singletons. Note on this clone: Its target is unknown.

All patients experienced relapse after autologous stem cell transplantation, and brentuximab vedotin exposure was variable. Source: peripheral blood mononuclear cells (PBMCs), taken before the second cycle of nivolumab. V and J are TRBV29-1 and TRBJ2-2; 7 bases are shared with TRBD2. This clonotype originated in a human donor with classical Hodgkin lymphoma. CDR3 coding DNA: TGCAGCGTTGAAGGGTTTGGGGGGGGTTTACCCGGGGAGCTGTTTTTT. Translation gives CSVEGFGGGLPGELFF.